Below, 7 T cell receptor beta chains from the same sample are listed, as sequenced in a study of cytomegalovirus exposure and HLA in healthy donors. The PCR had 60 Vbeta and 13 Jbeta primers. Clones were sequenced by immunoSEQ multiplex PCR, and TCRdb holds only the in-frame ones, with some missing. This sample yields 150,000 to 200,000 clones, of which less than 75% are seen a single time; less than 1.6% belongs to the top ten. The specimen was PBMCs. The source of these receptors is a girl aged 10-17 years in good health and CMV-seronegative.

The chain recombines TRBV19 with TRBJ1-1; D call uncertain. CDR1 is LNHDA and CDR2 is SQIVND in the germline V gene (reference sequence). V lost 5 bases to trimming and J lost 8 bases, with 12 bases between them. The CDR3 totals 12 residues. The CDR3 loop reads CASSWAGREAFF. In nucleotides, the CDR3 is TGTGCCAGTAGTTGGGCAGGTCGAGAAGCTTTCTTT.

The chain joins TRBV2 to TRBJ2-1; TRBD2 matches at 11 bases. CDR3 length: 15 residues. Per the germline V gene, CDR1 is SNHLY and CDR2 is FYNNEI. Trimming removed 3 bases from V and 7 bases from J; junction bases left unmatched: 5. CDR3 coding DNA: TGTGCCAGCAGTGACCTAGCGGGGGGTAAGAATGAGCAGTTCTTC. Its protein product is CASSDLAGGKNEQFF.

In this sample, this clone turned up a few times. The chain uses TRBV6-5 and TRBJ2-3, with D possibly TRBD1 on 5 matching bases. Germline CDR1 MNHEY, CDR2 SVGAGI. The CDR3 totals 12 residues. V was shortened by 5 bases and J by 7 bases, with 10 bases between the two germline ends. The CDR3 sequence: CASSDDSYTQYF. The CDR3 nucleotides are TGTGCCAGCAGTGACGACAGTTATACGCAGTATTTT.

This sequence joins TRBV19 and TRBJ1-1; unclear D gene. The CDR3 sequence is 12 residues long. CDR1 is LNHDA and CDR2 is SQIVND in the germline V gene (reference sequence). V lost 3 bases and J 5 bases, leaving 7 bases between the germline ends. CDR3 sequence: CASSISRTEAFF. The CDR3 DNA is TGTGCCAGTAGTATCAGTCGAACTGAAGCTTTCTTT.

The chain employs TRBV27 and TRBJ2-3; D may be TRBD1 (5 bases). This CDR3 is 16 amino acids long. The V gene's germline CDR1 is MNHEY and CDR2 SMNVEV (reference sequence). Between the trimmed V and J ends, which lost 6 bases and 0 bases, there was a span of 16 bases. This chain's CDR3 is CASSLIRERSTDTQYF. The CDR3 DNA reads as TGTGCCAGCAGCCTAATCAGGGAAAGAAGCACAGATACGCAGTATTTT.

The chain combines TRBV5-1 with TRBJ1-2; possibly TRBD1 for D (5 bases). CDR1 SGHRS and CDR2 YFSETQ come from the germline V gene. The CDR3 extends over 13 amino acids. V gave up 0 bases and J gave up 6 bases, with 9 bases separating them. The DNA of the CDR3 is TGCGCCAGCAGCTTGGAGGGGAACGATGGCTACACCTTC. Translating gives CASSLEGNDGYTF.

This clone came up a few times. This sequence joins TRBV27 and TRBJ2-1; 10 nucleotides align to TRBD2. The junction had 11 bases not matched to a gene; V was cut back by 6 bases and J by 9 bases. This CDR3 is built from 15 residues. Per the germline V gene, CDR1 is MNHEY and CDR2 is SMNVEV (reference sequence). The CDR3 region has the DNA TGTGCCAGCAGACCGTCGAGCGGGGGGGCGAGTGAGCAGTTCTTC. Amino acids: CASRPSSGGASEQFF.